These 30 T cell receptor beta chains were sequenced from one sample in a study of blood T cells in healthy people across ages. A sample-barcoded 5' primer and a J-beta primer mix were used in a second PCR of roughly 6 to 12 cycles. TCRdb called the 5' RACE reads again in MiXCR, with one record for every CDR3 protein. The sample holds roughly 700,000 distinct CDR3 sequences; about a third are singletons and the top ten take 15% to 19%. Sequenced: blood. The receptors shown here come from a woman older than 75 in good health.

The CDR3, as DNA: TGTGCCAGCAGTAGACGGTTCGGTTCGCGAAGAGGTGAAAAACTGTTTTTT. Translating gives CASSRRFGSRRGEKLFF. This chain connects TRBV12-3 or TRBV12-4 to TRBJ1-4; no firm D call. Trimming left V 5 bases short and J 7 bases short, with 23 bases between. The CDR3 length is 17 residues.

This clonotype occurred many times. V and J are TRBV4-2 and TRBJ1-2; tentative D call: TRBD1 (5 bases). The CDR3 loop spans 15 amino acids. Trimming took off 0 bases at V and 6 bases at J, with 14 bases between the two ends. Germline assignment: CDR1 LGHNA and CDR2 YNFKEQ. CDR3 in DNA: TGTGCCAGCAGCCAAGATGGCGGCAGGGATAATGGCTACACCTTC. Amino acids: CASSQDGGRDNGYTF.

Of note for this clonotype: Since a much larger clone is just one base distant, this may be a read error. V and J are TRBV20-1 and TRBJ2-1; 7 bases are a match to TRBD1. The CDR3 is 18 residues long. The germline V gene has CDR1 DFQATT and CDR2 SNEGSKA (reference sequence). V shed 0 bases, J shed 2 bases, and the junction held 13 bases outside the gene matches. The CDR3 region is CSARDPRTGRGPYNEQFF. The CDR3 nucleotides are TGCAGTGCTAGAGACCCTAGGACAGGCCGAGGCCCCTACAATGAGCAGTTCTTC.

V usage is TRBV4-2 and J usage is TRBJ2-2; D is perhaps TRBD2 (5 bases). The V gene's germline CDR1 is LGHNA and CDR2 YNFKEQ. CDR3 length: 16 amino acids. Deletions cut 0 bases from V and 6 bases from J, with 14 bases between. The CDR3: CASSQDPIEGPGELFF. CDR3 coding DNA: TGTGCCAGCAGCCAAGATCCGATCGAGGGTCCCGGGGAGCTGTTTTTT.

This clonotype was picked up many times. The V and J genes are TRBV27 and TRBJ1-2; possibly TRBD1 for D (6 bases). The germline gives CDR1 MNHEY, CDR2 SMNVEV (reference sequence). CDR3 size: 13 residues. V lost 5 bases to trimming and J lost 8 bases, with 15 bases between them. The CDR3 spells CASSPNRVWGYTF. The CDR3, as DNA: TGTGCCAGCAGTCCAAACAGGGTGTGGGGCTACACCTTC.

Remarks on this clonotype: Possible read error: a much larger clone is one base away. As the CDR3 is not closed by the conserved phenylalanine or tryptophan, this likely results from a read error. The gene calls are TRBV6-5 and TRBJ2-3; perhaps TRBD1 as D (6 bases). Per germline, CDR1 MNHEY and CDR2 SVGAGI. V was clipped by 6 bases and J by 1 base, with 14 bases between them. The CDR3 has 15 amino acids. This CDR3 is CASRGDIRGTDTQYS. As DNA, the CDR3 is TGTGCCAGCAGAGGGGACATACGGGGCACAGATACGCAGTATTCT.

As for this clonotype: With a much larger clone just one base away, this may be a read error. This chain uses TRBV20-1 with TRBJ2-1; D possibly corresponds to TRBD2 (6 bases). The end of the DNA aligns better with TRBJ2-7, so the J call may be wrong. From germline, CDR1 is DFQATT and CDR2 SNEGSKA (reference sequence). CDR3 length equals 14 residues. CDR3 amino acids: CSALTPAGYNEQYF. The CDR3 DNA sequence: TGCAGTGCCCTTACTCCAGCGGGCTACAATGAGCAGTACTTC.

This sequence joins TRBV29-1 and TRBJ2-6; 7 bases agree with TRBD1. CDR1 is SQVTM and CDR2 is ANQGSEA in the germline V gene. Trimming took 0 bases from V and 2 from J; bases not matched to a gene: 16. The CDR3 is made up of 20 amino acids. The CDR3 here is CSVEDPKPDRVKAGANVLTF. The CDR3 coding sequence is TGCAGCGTTGAAGATCCGAAGCCTGACAGGGTTAAGGCTGGGGCCAACGTCCTGACTTTC.

This clonotype occurred a few times. One base away lies a much larger clone, so this may be a sequencing read error. This chain uses TRBV6-5 with TRBJ2-7; D remains ambiguous. V was shortened by 1 base and J by 10 bases, with 17 bases between the two germline ends. Per germline, CDR1 MNHEY and CDR2 SVGAGI. This CDR3 spans 14 amino acids. CDR3 residues: CASSYLNKISSQYF. CDR3 sequence (DNA): TGTGCCAGCAGTTACTTGAATAAAATCTCCTCCCAGTACTTC.

The chain recombines TRBV20-1 with TRBJ1-2, with TRBD1 as a possible D gene (5 bases). Germline values: CDR1 DFQATT, CDR2 SNEGSKA (reference sequence). Trimming cost V 0 bases and J 5 bases, with 13 bases left between them. This CDR3 region has 14 residues. Here the CDR3 reads CSARDILRGYGYTF. The CDR3 DNA sequence: TGCAGTGCTAGAGATATTTTGAGGGGTTATGGCTACACCTTC.

The CDR3 protein is CAITAAGGTEAFF. In nucleotides, the CDR3 is TGTGCCATCACCGCAGCCGGGGGGACTGAAGCTTTCTTT. The chain is built from TRBV10-3 and TRBJ1-1; the D gene is possibly TRBD1 (5 bases). The V gene's germline CDR1 is ENHRY and CDR2 SYGVKD. V was trimmed by 7 bases and J by 5 bases, leaving 14 bases between them. The CDR3 has 13 amino acids.

This rearrangement joins TRBV19 to TRBJ1-1, with a tentative D call TRBD1 (6 bases). The V gene lost 8 bases and the J gene lost 6 bases, with 16 bases spanning the gap. The CDR3 loop spans 13 amino acids. Germline values: CDR1 LNHDA, CDR2 SQIVND (reference sequence). The CDR3 coding sequence is TGTGCCAGTGGCGACCGGGGACACGCTGAAGCTTTCTTT. Translation: CASGDRGHAEAFF.

This clonotype occurred many times. The genes are TRBV20-1 and TRBJ2-5, with 9 nucleotides matching TRBD2. V was pared by 7 bases and J by 6 bases, with 3 bases of the junction left unmatched. The CDR3 contains 11 residues. Germline assignment: CDR1 DFQATT and CDR2 SNEGSKA (reference sequence). The CDR3 here is CSGGGAKTQYF. As DNA, the CDR3 is TGCAGTGGCGGGGGGGCAAAGACCCAGTACTTC.

In regard to this clonotype: This clone may be a read error of a much larger clone one base away. The rearrangement joins TRBV9 to TRBJ2-3; D perhaps matches TRBD1 (5 bases). CDR1 and CDR2 (germline): SGDLS, YYNGEE. The CDR3 is made up of 15 amino acids. Trimming removed 1 base from V and 2 bases from J, with 11 bases in between. CDR3 nucleotides: TGTGCCAGCAGCGTACTCGGACACGACACAGATACGCAGTATTTT. Translating it yields CASSVLGHDTDTQYF.

The sample holds many counts of this clonotype. This chain connects TRBV6-6 to TRBJ1-2; possibly TRBD1 for D (6 bases). Trimming left V 8 bases short and J 6 bases short, with 13 bases between. CDR1 is MNHNY, CDR2 SVGAGI, per germline (reference sequence). This CDR3 is built from 12 residues. CDR3 sequence: CASHRTVDGYTF. CDR3 in DNA: TGTGCCAGCCATAGGACAGTCGATGGCTACACCTTC.

This clonotype was detected ten times or more. Just one base apart from a much larger clone, this may be a read error. This sequence joins TRBV6-1 and TRBJ2-1; TRBD2 matches at 11 bases. The CDR3 is made up of 17 amino acids. V was pared by 4 bases and J by 9 bases, with 14 bases of the junction left unmatched. Germline loops: CDR1 MNHNS, CDR2 SASEGT. The CDR3 sequence is CASSVYTSGGKGAEQFF. CDR3 in DNA: TGTGCCAGCAGTGTGTACACTAGCGGGGGAAAGGGCGCTGAGCAGTTCTTC.

The chain joins TRBV6-5 to TRBJ1-1; possibly TRBD1 for D (6 bases). In germline, CDR1 is MNHEY, CDR2 SVGAGI. Deletions cut 2 bases from V and 4 bases from J, with 14 bases between. This CDR3 is 15 amino acids long. The CDR3: CASSYLPGASTEAFF. The CDR3 DNA sequence: TGTGCCAGCAGTTACCTACCGGGGGCAAGCACTGAAGCTTTCTTT.

This clonotype was seen at least ten times. The chain recombines TRBV20-1 with TRBJ2-5; 7 bases agree with TRBD1. The CDR3 length is 14 residues. V gave up 5 bases and J gave up 6 bases; unmatched junction bases: 12. Germline CDR1 reads DFQATT; CDR2 reads SNEGSKA (reference sequence). Written as DNA, the CDR3 is TGCAGTGCTCGTCCGGGACAGCTGTTAAAGACCCAGTACTTC. This sequence encodes CSARPGQLLKTQYF.

The chain employs TRBV19 and TRBJ1-6, with D maybe TRBD1 (5 bases). The V and J ends lost 10 bases and 5 bases respectively, with 18 bases between them. The CDR3 is made up of 15 amino acids. The germline V gene has CDR1 LNHDA and CDR2 SQIVND (reference sequence). CDR3 DNA sequence: TGTGCCAACAGGCCACGAGTGCGCGATAATTCACCCCTCCACTTT. Amino acid sequence: CANRPRVRDNSPLHF.

This clonotype appeared many times. This rearrangement joins TRBV29-1 to TRBJ2-4; D is unresolved. CDR1 is SQVTM and CDR2 is ANQGSEA in the germline V gene. The CDR3 covers 14 residues. V dropped 8 bases and J dropped 6 bases, with 20 bases sitting between them. This CDR3 is CSTDSTLTGNIQYF. CDR3 bases: TGCAGCACCGACTCGACCCTGACTGGAAACATTCAGTACTTC.

This clonotype was counted at least ten times. The chain has TRBV12-3 or TRBV12-4 and TRBJ1-2; a weak D match, TRBD1 (5 bases). This CDR3 is 14 amino acids long. The V and J ends lost 6 bases and 5 bases respectively, with 16 bases between them. The CDR3 DNA is TGTGCCAGCAGAGAAACGGGACGCGTTTATGGCTACACCTTC. It codes for CASRETGRVYGYTF.

This chain connects TRBV20-1 to TRBJ2-1; D perhaps matches TRBD2 (6 bases). With 6 bases removed from V and 7 bases from J, the gap between germline ends came to 16 bases. The CDR3 covers 13 residues. Per the germline V gene, CDR1 is DFQATT and CDR2 is SNEGSKA (reference sequence). CDR3 amino acids: CSAGTDEWNEQFF. The CDR3 nucleotides are TGCAGTGCGGGGACTGACGAGTGGAATGAGCAGTTCTTC.

This clonotype has more than one count but fewer than ten. The chain has TRBV7-8 and TRBJ1-5; 8 bases line up with TRBD1. J lost 7 bases, V lost 2 bases, and 10 bases had no gene match. The CDR3 extends over 16 amino acids. Germline loops: CDR1 SGHVS, CDR2 FQNEAQ. The CDR3 sequence is CASSLKLGQGAQPQHF. CDR3 sequence (DNA): TGTGCCAGCAGCTTAAAATTGGGGCAGGGGGCGCAGCCCCAGCATTTT. Full variable domain (rest looked up from reference TRBV7-8 and TRBJ1-5): GAGVSQSPRYKVAKRGQDVALRCDPISGHVSLFWYQQALGQGPEFLTYFQNEAQLDKSGLPSDRFFAERPEGSVSTLKIQRTQQEDSAVYLCASSLKLGQGAQPQHFGDGTRLSIL.

The chain carries TRBV2 and TRBJ2-2; 7 nucleotides agree with TRBD1. With V trimmed by 7 bases and J by 4 bases, 9 bases remained unmatched. The germline V gene encodes CDR1 SNHLY and CDR2 FYNNEI. The CDR3 extends over 15 amino acids. DNA for the CDR3: TGTGCCAGCACTTTAGACAGGGAGATCACCGGGGAGCTGTTTTTT. It translates to CASTLDREITGELFF.

This clonotype was counted between two and nine times. V is TRBV12-3 or TRBV12-4 and J is TRBJ2-1, with D possibly TRBD2 on 6 matching bases. The CDR3 extends over 13 amino acids. Trimming removed 6 bases from V and 6 bases from J, with 12 bases in between. The CDR3 DNA follows: TGTGCCAGCAGGAGACGGACTACCAATGAGCAGTTCTTC. Amino acid sequence: CASRRRTTNEQFF.

This clonotype was recorded at least ten times. The chain links TRBV7-2 to TRBJ1-2; 8 positions agree with TRBD1. The CDR3 contains 13 residues. V was pared by 6 bases and J by 4 bases, with 4 bases of the junction left unmatched. Germline V gene data show CDR1 as SGHTA and CDR2 as FQGNSA. DNA for the CDR3: TGTGCCAGCAGTCTTACAGGGGGCTATGGCTACACCTTC. It translates to CASSLTGGYGYTF.

The chain recombines TRBV4-2 with TRBJ2-2; 9 bases are shared with TRBD2. The trim removed 6 bases at V and 0 bases at J, leaving 11 bases unmatched. CDR1 is LGHNA, CDR2 YNFKEQ, per germline. The CDR3 covers 18 residues. CDR3: CASSQFPGLATNTGELFF. In nucleotides, the CDR3 is TGTGCCAGCAGTCAATTCCCGGGACTAGCTACGAACACCGGGGAGCTGTTTTTT.

The chain has TRBV19 and TRBJ2-7, with 10 bases lining up with TRBD1. J gave up 3 bases and V 5 bases, and 4 bases lay outside the gene matches. The germline CDR1 and CDR2 sequences are LNHDA and SQIVND (reference sequence). This CDR3 is 14 amino acids long. DNA of the CDR3: TGTGCCAGTAGTCGCCGGGACAGGGGCTACGAGCAGTACTTC. Translated, it gives CASSRRDRGYEQYF.

This clonotype was recorded once. The J gene is TRBJ1-2, the V gene TRBV6-2 or TRBV6-3; D is unresolved. CDR1 is MNHEY and CDR2 is SVGEGT in the germline V gene. V lost 5 bases and J 4 bases, leaving 14 bases between the germline ends. CDR3 length equals 14 residues. The CDR3 reads CASSEGGTRYGYTF. The CDR3 DNA is TGTGCCAGCAGTGAAGGAGGCACGCGCTATGGCTACACCTTC.

This clonotype has a count of ten or more. This chain uses TRBV7-2 with TRBJ2-3; no definite D call. V was shortened by 2 bases and J by 8 bases, with 17 bases between the two germline ends. The CDR3 has 15 residues. In germline, CDR1 is SGHTA, CDR2 FQGNSA. The CDR3 region is CASSLPARTPGTQYF. The CDR3 DNA follows: TGTGCCAGCAGCTTACCAGCCCGAACCCCGGGTACGCAGTATTTT.